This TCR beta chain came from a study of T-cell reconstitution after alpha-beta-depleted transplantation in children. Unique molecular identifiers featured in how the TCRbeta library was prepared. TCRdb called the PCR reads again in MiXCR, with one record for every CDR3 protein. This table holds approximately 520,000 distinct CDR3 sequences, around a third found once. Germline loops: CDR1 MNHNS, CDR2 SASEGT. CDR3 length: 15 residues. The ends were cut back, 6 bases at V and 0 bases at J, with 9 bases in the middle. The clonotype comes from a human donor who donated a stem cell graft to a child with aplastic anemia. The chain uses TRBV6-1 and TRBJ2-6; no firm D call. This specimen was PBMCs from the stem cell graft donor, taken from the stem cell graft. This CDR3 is CASRGIYSGANVLTF. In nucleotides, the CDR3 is TGTGCCAGCAGGGGAATCTACTCTGGGGCCAACGTCCTGACTTTC.